The next 21 T cell receptor beta chains were all read from a single sample in a study of OX40 agonist ivuxolimab in advanced cancers. The assay was immunoSEQ multiplex PCR, and TCRdb's table has in-frame clones only and misses some. The sample holds about 83,000 clones, 80% to 90% seen once. The sample in question was CD4+ or CD8+ T cells sorted from blood, obtained in a trial of the OX40 agonist ivuxolimab. These receptors originate from an adult with an advanced solid tumor such as melanoma, head and neck, liver or kidney cancer.

The gene calls are TRBV10-3 and TRBJ1-3; D unresolved. V was shortened by 3 bases and J by 0 bases, with 9 bases between the two germline ends. The germline V gene has CDR1 ENHRY and CDR2 SYGVKD. The CDR3 covers 15 residues. CDR3 in DNA: TGTGCCATCAGTGAACCGGACTCCTCTGGAAACACCATATATTTT. The encoded protein is CAISEPDSSGNTIYF.

The chain is built from TRBV27 and TRBJ2-1, with TRBD2 matching over 10 bases. V dropped 6 bases and J dropped 3; count of bases not matched to a gene: 5. CDR3 size: 15 residues. Germline-derived CDR1 and CDR2 are MNHEY and SMNVEV (reference sequence). In nucleotides, the CDR3 is TGTGCCAGCAGAAGGACTAGCGGAAGCTACAATGAGCAGTTCTTC. It specifies CASRRTSGSYNEQFF.

V usage is TRBV5-6 and J usage is TRBJ2-7; 8 nucleotides match TRBD1. The ends lost 4 bases at V and 4 bases at J; junction bases unmatched: 16. The CDR3 runs 17 residues. The germline V gene has CDR1 SGHDT and CDR2 YYEEEE. The chain's CDR3 is CASSPRTGSGFLYEQYF. The CDR3 coding sequence is TGTGCCAGCAGCCCCCGGACAGGGTCGGGCTTTTTGTACGAGCAGTACTTC.

This clone was detected only once. V is TRBV5-1 and J is TRBJ2-7; possible D gene TRBD1, 5 bases. Germline V CDR1 and CDR2: SGHRS, YFSETQ. The CDR3 contains 14 residues. V shed 4 bases and J shed 4 bases, with 15 bases lying between them. The CDR3 DNA sequence: TGCGCCAGCAGCCAAATAAGCTCAGGGTACGAGCAGTACTTC. This sequence encodes CASSQISSGYEQYF.

The genes are TRBV6-7 and TRBJ2-7; no firm D call. TRBV6-7 is recorded as an ORF, its role being uncertain. This CDR3 has 19 residues. V was clipped by 0 bases and J by 1 base, with 22 bases between them. The CDR3 reads CASSYSAWVKKGKSYEQYF. CDR3 nucleotide sequence: TGTGCCAGCAGTTACTCCGCATGGGTTAAGAAGGGAAAATCCTACGAGCAGTACTTC.

The V call is TRBV6-1, the J call TRBJ1-1; D is ambiguous. CDR1 is MNHNS, CDR2 SASEGT, per germline. V dropped 2 bases and J dropped 0 bases, with 4 bases sitting between them. The CDR3 covers 13 residues. The CDR3 is CASSESLNTEAFF. CDR3 nucleotides: TGTGCCAGCAGTGAAAGCCTGAACACTGAAGCTTTCTTT.

The rearrangement uses TRBV11-3 and TRBJ2-1; D is ambiguous. V lost 4 bases, J lost 6 bases, and 16 bases lay in between. This CDR3 region has 15 residues. Germline values: CDR1 SGHNT, CDR2 YENEEA. Written as DNA, the CDR3 is TGTGCCAGCAGCTCCCTGGGATCGCCCTCCAATGAGCAGTTCTTC. Translation: CASSSLGSPSNEQFF.

The chain uses TRBV5-1 and TRBJ2-3, with 8 bases that match TRBD1. Germline CDR1 is SGHRS and CDR2 is YFSETQ. Trimming at V came to 0 bases and at J to 4 bases, leaving 10 bases not matched to a gene. There are 17 residues in the CDR3. DNA for the CDR3: TGCGCCAGCAGCTTGGGCGTCGTGGGGACAGGATCAGATACGCAGTATTTT. It codes for CASSLGVVGTGSDTQYF.

This chain joins TRBV4-2 and TRBJ2-7; 7 bases fit TRBD2. V was clipped by 1 base and J by 3 bases; unmatched bases: 3. Germline lookup yields CDR1 LGHNA and CDR2 YNFKEQ. The CDR3 has 14 amino acids. This CDR3 is CASSQGTRSYEQYF. The CDR3 DNA follows: TGTGCCAGCAGCCAAGGGACTAGAAGCTACGAGCAGTACTTC.

The chain uses TRBV7-2 and TRBJ2-2, with unresolved D. Trimming removed 2 bases from V and 0 bases from J, with 4 bases in between. This CDR3 is 14 amino acids long. Germline-derived CDR1 and CDR2 are SGHTA and FQGNSA. This CDR3 reads CASSLQANTGELFF. The CDR3 nucleotides read TGTGCCAGCAGCTTACAGGCGAACACCGGGGAGCTGTTTTTT.

The table lists this clone with a count of one. In DNA form, the CDR3 reads TGTGCCTGGAGTGGTCTAGCGGTGATTGAGACCCAGTACTTC. Residues: CAWSGLAVIETQYF. The rearrangement uses TRBV30 and TRBJ2-5, with 7 nucleotides matching TRBD2. The CDR3 spans 14 residues. Trimming at V came to 1 base and at J to 5 bases, leaving 7 bases not matched to a gene. The V gene's germline CDR1 is GTSNPN and CDR2 SVGIG (reference sequence).

The rearrangement joins TRBV6-1 to TRBJ1-6; D not resolved. The CDR3 spans 12 residues. Germline V gene data show CDR1 as MNHNS and CDR2 as SASEGT. The ends were cut back, 7 bases at V and 9 bases at J, with 10 bases in the middle. The CDR3 DNA reads as TGTGCCAGCACTCGTGGTCCTTCACCCCTCCACTTT. It is translated as CASTRGPSPLHF.

The chain joins TRBV7-9 to TRBJ2-7; 7 nucleotides match TRBD2. Trimming at V came to 5 bases and at J to 6 bases, leaving 7 bases not matched to a gene. The germline gives CDR1 SEHNR, CDR2 FQNEAQ (reference sequence). This CDR3 contains 13 residues. CDR3 loop: CASSRGGEGEQYF. Here the CDR3 DNA reads TGTGCCAGCAGCCGGGGAGGGGAGGGCGAGCAGTACTTC.

The V and J genes are TRBV4-2 and TRBJ1-5; D unclear. Germline V CDR1 and CDR2: LGHNA, YNFKEQ. V was cut by 0 bases and J by 6 bases, with 6 bases left in between. This CDR3 comprises 13 residues. The CDR3 DNA is TGTGCCAGCAGCCAAGATGTTGGTCAGCCCCAGCATTTT. Its protein is CASSQDVGQPQHF.

The chain couples TRBV7-9 to TRBJ2-5; D is uncertain. Trimming removed 4 bases from V and 2 bases from J, with 14 bases in between. The germline CDR1 and CDR2 sequences are SEHNR and FQNEAQ (reference sequence). The CDR3 extends over 15 amino acids. For the CDR3, the DNA is TGTGCCAGCAGCTCCCCCGGACGGATACAAGAGACCCAGTACTTC. This encodes CASSSPGRIQETQYF.

The genes are TRBV29-1 and TRBJ1-4; 7 bases match TRBD1. Germline values: CDR1 SQVTM, CDR2 ANQGSEA. The CDR3 length is 14 residues. With V trimmed by 7 bases and J by 8 bases, 13 bases remained unmatched. CDR3 bases: TGCAGCGGGGGGGTCTGGGACAGAGAAGAAAAACTGTTTTTT. Amino acid sequence: CSGGVWDREEKLFF.

This clone was recorded a few times. The chain employs TRBV9 and TRBJ2-1; possibly TRBD1 for D (6 bases). The V gene lost 0 bases and the J gene lost 7 bases, with 17 bases spanning the gap. The germline V gene has CDR1 SGDLS and CDR2 YYNGEE. CDR3 length equals 16 residues. Written as DNA, the CDR3 is TGTGCCAGCAGCGTAGGAGGGGGACCAGTTCAGAATGAGCAGTTCTTC. It encodes CASSVGGGPVQNEQFF.

This clone appeared a single time. The chain has TRBV7-9 and TRBJ2-2, with 7 bases aligning to TRBD1. The V gene's germline CDR1 is SEHNR and CDR2 FQNEAQ (reference sequence). V was pared by 5 bases and J by 0 bases, with 9 bases of the junction left unmatched. The CDR3 has 17 residues. The CDR3 here is CASSLSLGTANTGELFF. DNA of the CDR3: TGTGCCAGCAGCCTCTCCCTTGGGACAGCGAACACCGGGGAGCTGTTTTTT.

The J gene is TRBJ2-3, the V gene TRBV28; 9 bases align to TRBD2. The V and J ends lost 6 bases and 2 bases, in that order; junction bases with no gene match: 6. CDR1 and CDR2 (germline): MDHEN, SYDVKM. The CDR3 runs 15 residues. The CDR3 region is CASRGSGGYTDTQYF. CDR3 sequence (DNA): TGTGCCAGCAGAGGTAGCGGGGGCTACACAGATACGCAGTATTTT.

The chain combines TRBV2 with TRBJ1-6; D is ambiguous. The CDR3 is 13 amino acids. Germline lookup yields CDR1 SNHLY and CDR2 FYNNEI. V lost 8 bases, J lost 8 bases, and 13 bases lay in between. The CDR3 is CASAVHLDSPLHF. The CDR3 nucleotides read TGTGCCAGCGCAGTCCACCTTGATTCACCCCTCCACTTT.

The chain has TRBV7-9 and TRBJ1-6; 8 bases agree with TRBD1. The CDR3 is 13 residues long. V was clipped by 3 bases and J by 10 bases; unmatched bases: 2. The germline V gene encodes CDR1 SEHNR and CDR2 FQNEAQ (reference sequence). The CDR3, as DNA: TGTGCCAGCAGCTTCGACAGGGGCTCACCCCTCCACTTT. Its protein is CASSFDRGSPLHF.